The sequence of this T cell receptor beta chain was determined in a study of control samples from healthy donors and cancer patients. Clones were read by immunoSEQ multiplex PCR, and TCRdb kept only the in-frame ones, dropping some. The sample consists of roughly 220,000 clones, about 94% of them appearing once. V dropped 2 bases and J dropped 11; count of bases not matched to a gene: 14. The CDR3 has 15 residues. Germline V gene sequence: CDR1 MGHRA, CDR2 YSYEKL. This clone was counted a single time. The sequence was collected from a man aged 50 or older in good health. This chain connects TRBV4-1 to TRBJ1-1; the match to TRBD1 covers 7 bases. Input material: blood. CDR3 sequence (DNA): TGCGCCAGCAGCCAACCTGACAGGGTCGAAGCCACGGCTTTCTTT. Protein: CASSQPDRVEATAFF.